Sequencing of this T cell receptor beta chain was carried out in a study of blood T cell repertoires in COVID-19. Looking at the study overall: The samples span acute and convalescent COVID-19 from the United States, Italy and Spain. Nucleic acid was either cDNA or gDNA, and it came from T cells, B-cell-depleted T cells, or PBMCs.

The V gene end was trimmed by 5 bases and the J gene end by 8 bases; junction bases not matched to a gene: 5. CDR1 is LGHDT and CDR2 is YNNKEL in the germline V gene (reference sequence). CDR3 length: 12 amino acids. Assay used: immunoSEQ multiplex PCR; TCRdb lists only in-frame clones, some missing. The repertoire includes more than 200,000 clones, just under 90% of them detected once, and almost 4% sits in the top ten. Participants spanned ages about 18 to 90 years and resided in roughly 22 US areas. Participants had their cohort set by participant-reported clinical history. The V gene is TRBV3-1 (or the pseudogene TRBV3-2), the J gene TRBJ1-2, with TRBD1 matching over 7 bases. The sample taken for sequencing was PBMCs or T cells enriched from blood (not recorded which). This receptor was obtained from a woman in her twenties or thirties with acute COVID-19. CDR3 sequence reads: CASSYTGEGYTF. The CDR3 region has the DNA TGTGCCAGCAGCTATACAGGGGAAGGCTACACCTTC.